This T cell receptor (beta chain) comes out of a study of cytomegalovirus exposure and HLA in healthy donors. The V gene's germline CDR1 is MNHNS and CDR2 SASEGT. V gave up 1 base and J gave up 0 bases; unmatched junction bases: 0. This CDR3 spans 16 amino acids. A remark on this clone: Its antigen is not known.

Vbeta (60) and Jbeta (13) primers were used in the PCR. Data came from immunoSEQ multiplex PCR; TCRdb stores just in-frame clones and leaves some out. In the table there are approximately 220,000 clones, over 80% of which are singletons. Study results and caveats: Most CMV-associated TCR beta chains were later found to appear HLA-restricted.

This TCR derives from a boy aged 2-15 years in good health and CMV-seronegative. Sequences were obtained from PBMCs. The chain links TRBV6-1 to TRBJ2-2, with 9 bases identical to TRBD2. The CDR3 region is CASSEGLAANTGELFF. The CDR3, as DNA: TGTGCCAGCAGTGAAGGACTAGCGGCGAACACCGGGGAGCTGTTTTTT.